These 20 T cell receptor beta chains share one sample of origin, sequenced in a study of neurological immune-mediated disorders. TCRdb itself ran the 5' RACE reads through MiXCR, one entry per CDR3 protein. This table holds approximately 100,000 distinct CDR3 sequences, under 4.5% found once. Material: PBMCs. These receptors all stem from a woman aged 45 to 65 with multiple sclerosis.

Many counts were recorded for this clonotype. This sequence joins TRBV20-1 and TRBJ1-4, with D unclear. Trimming took off 4 bases at V and 0 bases at J, with 18 bases between the two ends. The germline CDR1 and CDR2 sequences are DFQATT and SNEGSKA (reference sequence). The CDR3 covers 17 residues. CDR3 protein: CSAMTRSGSATNEKLFF. CDR3 in DNA: TGCAGTGCTATGACCCGGTCCGGCAGTGCAACTAATGAAAAACTGTTTTTT.

Many counts were recorded for this clonotype. The rearrangement links TRBV20-1 to TRBJ2-3, with 8 bases identical to TRBD2. V trimming: 0 bases; J trimming: 3 bases; junction bases outside the gene matches: 5. The germline V gene encodes CDR1 DFQATT and CDR2 SNEGSKA (reference sequence). CDR3 length equals 15 residues. This chain's CDR3 is CSARDRGLATDTQYF. In nucleotides, the CDR3 is TGCAGTGCTAGAGATCGAGGACTAGCTACAGATACGCAGTATTTT.

This clonotype was counted at least ten times. The genes are TRBV7-6 and TRBJ2-2; D unclear. The germline gives CDR1 SGHVS, CDR2 FNYEAQ. The CDR3 length is 16 residues. Trimming took 2 bases from V and 0 from J, leaving 10 bases between them. CDR3 loop: CASSLYGPANTGELFF. DNA for the CDR3: TGTGCCAGCAGCTTATATGGGCCAGCGAACACCGGGGAGCTGTTTTTT.

As regards this clonotype: An end of the junction does not agree with germline; a read error may underlie this. The rearrangement joins TRBV20-1 to TRBJ2-2; possibly TRBD1 or TRBD2 for D (5 bases each). CDR3 length: 13 amino acids. The germline V gene has CDR1 DFQATT and CDR2 SNEGSKA (reference sequence). CDR3 sequence: CSAISYDTREPFF. In nucleotides, the CDR3 is TGCAGTGCTATTAGTTACGACACCAGGGAGCCGTTTTTT.

This clonotype was seen many times. In DNA form, the CDR3 reads TGTGCCAGCAGCTCCCATGGGGGGACGACTGAAGCTTTCTTT. Encoded protein: CASSSHGGTTEAFF. V is TRBV7-3 and J is TRBJ1-1, with D perhaps matching TRBD1 (5 bases). CDR1 is SGHTA, CDR2 FQGTGA, per germline. Trimming stripped 4 bases from V and 5 bases from J, with 14 bases between. CDR3 length: 14 residues.

This clonotype has a count of ten or more. The genes are TRBV20-1 and TRBJ1-2; TRBD1 matches at 7 bases. The V gene's germline CDR1 is DFQATT and CDR2 SNEGSKA (reference sequence). V gave up 3 bases and J gave up 4 bases; unmatched junction bases: 8. The CDR3 has 14 amino acids. The CDR3 sequence: CSASRQGVSYGYTF. The CDR3 DNA follows: TGCAGTGCTAGCAGACAGGGCGTCAGCTATGGCTACACCTTC.

This clonotype has a count of ten or more. V usage is TRBV27 and J usage is TRBJ1-4, with 9 bases lining up with TRBD1. The CDR3 spans 15 residues. Germline CDR1 and CDR2: MNHEY and SMNVEV (reference sequence). V shed 2 bases, J shed 6 bases, and the junction held 4 bases outside the gene matches. The CDR3 nucleotides read TGTGCCAGCAGTTTACGGGACAGGGTGTATGAAAAACTGTTTTTT. Translated: CASSLRDRVYEKLFF.

Ten or more counts support this clonotype. V is TRBV20-1 and J is TRBJ2-5, with 9 positions matching TRBD1. CDR3 length equals 14 residues. The germline CDR1 and CDR2 sequences are DFQATT and SNEGSKA (reference sequence). V was pared by 6 bases and J by 2 bases, with 7 bases of the junction left unmatched. The CDR3 reads CSATLDRGQETQYF. CDR3 bases: TGCAGTGCAACCCTCGACAGGGGGCAAGAGACCCAGTACTTC.

This clonotype was detected many times. The chain uses TRBV11-2 and TRBJ2-6; tentative D call: TRBD1 (6 bases). CDR3 length: 17 residues. The V and J ends lost 2 bases and 0 bases respectively, with 11 bases between them. The germline CDR1 and CDR2 sequences are SGHAT and FQNNGV. This CDR3 reads CASSLFGQRSGANVLTF. CDR3 in DNA: TGTGCCAGCAGCTTATTTGGACAGCGCTCTGGGGCCAACGTCCTGACTTTC. The whole variable domain, filled in from reference TRBV11-2 and TRBJ2-6, reads EAGVAQSPRYKIIEKRQSVAFWCNPISGHATLYWYQQILGQGPKLLIQFQNNGVVDDSQLPKDRFSAERLKGVDSTLKIQPAKLEDSAVYLCASSLFGQRSGANVLTFGAGSRLTVL.

Ten or more counts support this clonotype. V and J are TRBV20-1 and TRBJ2-3; no definite D call. The germline V and J ends were trimmed by 4 bases and 0 bases, with 5 bases remaining between them. Germline V gene data show CDR1 as DFQATT and CDR2 as SNEGSKA (reference sequence). The CDR3 extends over 12 amino acids. This CDR3 is CSAKYSTDTQYF. The CDR3 bases are TGCAGTGCTAAATATAGCACAGATACGCAGTATTTT.

This clonotype was seen only a few times. The junction departs from the called germline gene at one end, perhaps through a read error. The V call is TRBV7-7, the J call TRBJ2-5, with D maybe TRBD2 (6 bases). The CDR3 contains 16 residues. Germline CDR1 SSHAT, CDR2 FNYEAQ (reference sequence). Here the CDR3 reads CASSFSLSASGGTQYF. DNA for the CDR3: TGTGCTAGCAGCTTTTCATTGTCGGCCTCCGGGGGGACCCAGTACTTC.

This clonotype has ten or more counts. This chain joins TRBV3-1 and TRBJ1-2, with 7 bases matching TRBD1. Germline V gene sequence: CDR1 LGHDT, CDR2 YNNKEL (reference sequence). The CDR3 has 13 amino acids. After removal of 3 bases from V and 3 bases from J, the junction contained 1 base not matched to a gene. The CDR3 region has the DNA TGTGCCAGCAGCCATACAGGGGACTATGGCTACACCTTC. It specifies CASSHTGDYGYTF.

At least ten counts were recorded for this clonotype. The rearrangement links TRBV5-5 to TRBJ2-2; D gene uncertain. The germline CDR1 and CDR2 sequences are SGHKS and YYEKEE (reference sequence). Between the trimmed V and J ends, which lost 3 bases and 4 bases, there was a span of 4 bases. The CDR3 has 12 residues. The CDR3 coding sequence is TGTGCCAGCAGCTGGAGCACCGGGGAGCTGTTTTTT. It translates to CASSWSTGELFF.

This clonotype has at least ten counts. The genes are TRBV7-9 and TRBJ2-1; TRBD2 matches at 9 bases. CDR3 length: 18 residues. Germline CDR1 SEHNR, CDR2 FQNEAQ (reference sequence). V trimming: 0 bases; J trimming: 1 base; junction bases outside the gene matches: 7. This chain's CDR3 is CASSLAGGLAGSYNEQFF. In nucleotides, the CDR3 is TGTGCCAGCAGCTTAGCGGGAGGGCTAGCGGGGTCCTACAATGAGCAGTTCTTC.

This clonotype was observed a few times. One junction end disagrees with the germline gene, perhaps due to a read error. The V and J genes are TRBV7-9 and TRBJ2-6; D is perhaps TRBD1 (5 bases). There are 14 residues in the CDR3. Germline CDR1 and CDR2: SEHNR and FQNEAQ (reference sequence). The DNA of the CDR3 is TGTGCCAGCAGCTCTACTTCTGGGGCCAAAGTCCTGACTTTC. Amino acids: CASSSTSGAKVLTF. Together with reference TRBV7-9 and TRBJ2-6, the CDR3 gives the full variable domain: DTGVSQNPRHKITKRGQNVTFRCDPISEHNRLYWYRQTLGQGPEFLTYFQNEAQLEKSRLLSDRFSAERPKGSFSTLEIQRTEQGDSAMYLCASSSTSGAKVLTFGAGSRLTVL.

This clonotype has at least ten counts. This chain connects TRBV5-1 to TRBJ1-2; D is unresolved. CDR3 length equals 12 residues. In germline, CDR1 is SGHRS, CDR2 YFSETQ. The V end lost 0 bases, the J end lost 6 bases, and 6 bases lay between the germline ends. The CDR3 DNA reads TGCGCCAGCAGCTTGGGAGCGGATGGCTACACCTTC. Translation gives CASSLGADGYTF.

Many counts were recorded for this clonotype. The V call is TRBV4-2, the J call TRBJ2-5; D unclear. Germline CDR1 and CDR2: LGHNA and YNFKEQ. The V end lost 0 bases, the J end lost 1 base, and 9 bases lay between the germline ends. CDR3 size: 15 residues. The CDR3 nucleotides are TGTGCCAGCAGCCAAGAGGCTATGGTCCAAGAGACCCAGTACTTC. It translates to CASSQEAMVQETQYF.

At least ten counts were recorded for this clonotype. The chain carries TRBV6-5 and TRBJ1-2; the match to TRBD1 covers 9 bases. Germline CDR1 and CDR2: MNHEY and SVGAGI. The length of the CDR3 is 15 residues. Trimming took 0 bases from V and 6 from J; bases not matched to a gene: 5. CDR3: CASSYSYRGPDGYTF. DNA for the CDR3: TGTGCCAGCAGTTACTCATACAGGGGGCCTGATGGCTACACCTTC.

Comment on this clonotype: This may be a read error: a much more frequent sequence differs by one nucleotide. J is TRBJ2-7 and V is TRBV19; weak D call: TRBD2 (7 bases). Germline values: CDR1 LNHDA, CDR2 SQIVND (reference sequence). The CDR3 contains 13 residues. CDR3 loop: CATRRGGSYKQYF. In DNA, the CDR3 is TGTGCCACTCGGAGGGGGGGATCCTACAAGCAGTACTTC.

This clonotype was found many times. This chain connects TRBV20-1 to TRBJ1-5; maybe TRBD1 (5 bases). The germline CDR1 and CDR2 sequences are DFQATT and SNEGSKA (reference sequence). V was trimmed by 5 bases and J by 3 bases, leaving 11 bases between them. CDR3 length equals 13 residues. The CDR3 loop is CSASTVNNQPQHF. As DNA, the CDR3 is TGCAGTGCTTCGACAGTGAACAATCAGCCCCAGCATTTT.